The 5 T cell receptor beta chains below all came from one sample that was sequenced in a study of blood T cell repertoires in COVID-19 (dated by TCRdb to 2020 to 2021). The library was built by means of the immunoSEQ multiplex PCR assay. TCRdb holds this immuneACCESS table with in-frame rearrangements only. Some clones are missing; in checked studies, unresolved V genes explain under half, and the rest has no known cause. Present in this sample are about 440,000 clones, 70% to 90% of which were seen just once. In total, the top ten clones hold around 1.8% of the sample. Material for sequencing was PBMCs or T cells enriched from blood (not recorded which). The receptors derive from a woman between 18 and 30 years old with acute COVID-19.

This chain connects TRBV28 to TRBJ1-4, with a tentative D call TRBD1 (5 bases). CDR1 and CDR2 from the germline V gene are MDHEN and SYDVKM. The germline V and J ends were trimmed by 7 bases and 4 bases, with 13 bases remaining between them. The CDR3 covers 14 residues. CDR3 sequence reads: CASTPATVNEKLFF. For the CDR3, the DNA is TGTGCCAGCACCCCTGCGACAGTTAATGAAAAACTGTTTTTT.

This clone showed up just a few times. This chain uses TRBV27 with TRBJ1-1; TRBD1 matches 8 bases. The germline CDR1 and CDR2 sequences are MNHEY and SMNVEV (reference sequence). Losses at the gene ends were 5 bases for V and 7 bases for J; bases not matched to a gene: 15. The CDR3 totals 16 residues. In nucleotides, the CDR3 is TGTGCCAGCAGTCCCCGCGCGGCGGCAGGGGGCAATGAAGCTTTCTTT. Amino acids: CASSPRAAAGGNEAFF.

The V gene is TRBV27, the J gene TRBJ2-3; D is unclear. V gave up 5 bases and J gave up 1 base, with 4 bases separating them. The CDR3 spans 12 residues. Germline V gives CDR1 MNHEY, CDR2 SMNVEV (reference sequence). The CDR3 region is CASSLGTDTQYF. In nucleotides, the CDR3 is TGTGCCAGCAGTCTAGGCACAGATACGCAGTATTTT.

This clone was recorded only once. The chain employs TRBV6-8 and TRBJ2-5; a weak D match, TRBD2 (5 bases). V gave up 8 bases and J gave up 3 bases, with 19 bases separating them. This CDR3 has 15 residues. Germline CDR1 MNHGY, CDR2 SAAAGT. This CDR3 reads CASPGCGLSKETQYF. The CDR3 nucleotides are TGTGCCAGCCCGGGATGCGGTCTTTCGAAAGAGACCCAGTACTTC.

V usage is TRBV4-1 and J usage is TRBJ2-7, with TRBD2 identical over 7 bases. J lost 7 bases, V lost 5 bases, and 5 bases had no gene match. The CDR3 has 12 residues. From germline, CDR1 is MGHRA and CDR2 YSYEKL. Here the CDR3 reads CASSSGRLEQYF. CDR3 sequence (DNA): TGCGCCAGCAGCTCCGGGAGGTTAGAGCAGTACTTC.